Below are 15 T cell receptor beta chains sequenced from a single sample in a study of blood T cell repertoires in COVID-19. Assay: immunoSEQ multiplex PCR; the TCRdb copy retains only in-frame clones and omits some. Seen here are about 49,000 clones, 75% to 85% observed once, and the top ten hold about 2.7%. Sequencing used peripheral blood. The source of these receptors is a woman in her sixties with acute or convalescent COVID-19.

CDR3 nucleotides: TGTGCCAGCAGCCGCCGACTGGCCTACGAGCAGTACTTC. This codes for CASSRRLAYEQYF. The chain has TRBV3-1 (or the pseudogene TRBV3-2) and TRBJ2-7; D is undetermined. With 4 bases removed from V and 2 bases from J, the gap between germline ends came to 9 bases. Germline-derived CDR1 and CDR2 are LGHDT and YNNKEL (reference sequence). There are 13 residues in the CDR3.

The rearrangement uses TRBV24-1 and TRBJ2-3; D gene unclear. Deletions cut 6 bases from V and 1 base from J, with 13 bases between. CDR3 size: 15 residues. The germline CDR1 and CDR2 sequences are KGHDR and SFDVKD. The CDR3: CATSQSLGGTDTQYF. Written as DNA, the CDR3 is TGTGCCACCAGTCAGAGCCTAGGTGGCACAGATACGCAGTATTTT.

With regard to this clone: Since a much larger clone is just one base distant, this may be a read error. This chain connects TRBV5-1 to TRBJ2-7; 9 bases are a match to TRBD1. V was pared by 1 base and J by 5 bases, with 1 base of the junction left unmatched. CDR1 and CDR2 from the germline V gene are SGHRS and YFSETQ. The CDR3 loop spans 13 amino acids. In nucleotides, the CDR3 is TGCGCCAGCAGCTTGAGGGACAGGGACGAGCAGTACTTC. Translating it yields CASSLRDRDEQYF.

This rearrangement joins TRBV6-4 to TRBJ1-2; D gene uncertain. Germline V gene sequence: CDR1 MRHNA, CDR2 SNTAGT. CDR3 length: 13 amino acids. The germline V and J ends were trimmed by 4 bases and 0 bases, with 6 bases remaining between them. The CDR3 loop is CASSVGANYGYTF. The CDR3 DNA sequence: TGTGCCAGCAGTGTGGGAGCTAACTATGGCTACACCTTC.

The gene calls are TRBV7-8 and TRBJ2-1, with D perhaps TRBD2 (6 bases). Germline CDR1 SGHVS, CDR2 FQNEAQ. Trimming left V 4 bases short and J 10 bases short, with 8 bases between. The CDR3 has 11 residues. The CDR3 spells CASSWAGEQFF. DNA of the CDR3: TGTGCCAGCAGCTGGGCGGGAGAGCAGTTCTTC.

A few counts support this clone. The chain has TRBV7-2 and TRBJ1-3; tentative D call: TRBD1 (5 bases). The germline V gene encodes CDR1 SGHTA and CDR2 FQGNSA. This CDR3 comprises 15 residues. V was shortened by 4 bases and J by 4 bases, with 14 bases between the two germline ends. Written as DNA, the CDR3 is TGTGCCAGCAGCTCTCAGGGTTTTTCGGGAAACACCATATATTTT. This encodes CASSSQGFSGNTIYF.

This chain joins TRBV28 and TRBJ2-2; 7 bases align to TRBD2. The trim removed 5 bases at V and 1 base at J, leaving 13 bases unmatched. The V gene's germline CDR1 is MDHEN and CDR2 SYDVKM. The CDR3 loop spans 18 amino acids. The CDR3 bases are TGTGCCAGCAGTCGTATGCGCGTGGGACTACGGAACACCGGGGAGCTGTTTTTT. It specifies CASSRMRVGLRNTGELFF.

In its sample, this clone was seen once. The V gene is TRBV11-2, the J gene TRBJ1-2; possible D gene TRBD1, 6 bases. Germline CDR1 is SGHAT and CDR2 is FQNNGV. V shed 5 bases and J shed 4 bases, with 14 bases lying between them. The length of the CDR3 is 14 residues. The DNA for the CDR3 is TGTGCCAGCAGCCGAATGGAAGGGGGCTATGGCTACACCTTC. It translates to CASSRMEGGYGYTF.

The table lists this clone with a count of one. The V and J genes are TRBV13 and TRBJ1-1; D might be TRBD1 (6 bases). The germline V and J ends were trimmed by 4 bases and 11 bases, with 20 bases remaining between them. CDR1 is PRHDT and CDR2 is FYEKMQ in the germline V gene (reference sequence). The CDR3 contains 14 residues. The CDR3 bases are TGTGCCAGCAGCTCCGGGACATTCCCCGCCTCGGCTTTCTTT. Translated, it gives CASSSGTFPASAFF.

The chain employs TRBV11-3 and TRBJ1-1; no clear D. Per the germline V gene, CDR1 is SGHNT and CDR2 is YENEEA. Between the trimmed V and J ends, which lost 5 bases and 0 bases, there was a span of 7 bases. The CDR3 extends over 13 amino acids. Here the CDR3 reads CASSRQVNTEAFF. The DNA of the CDR3 is TGTGCCAGCAGCCGACAAGTGAACACTGAAGCTTTCTTT.

This clone rates as medium-sized. The V call is TRBV6-5, the J call TRBJ2-2; D unresolved. The germline V gene encodes CDR1 MNHEY and CDR2 SVGAGI. The CDR3 contains 13 residues. V was cut by 4 bases and J by 4 bases, with 7 bases left in between. For the CDR3, the DNA is TGTGCCAGCAGTTCCAGATCCACCGGGGAGCTGTTTTTT. Its protein product is CASSSRSTGELFF.

The chain uses TRBV30 and TRBJ1-3; D not certain. V shed 3 bases and J shed 0 bases, with 12 bases lying between them. The CDR3 is made up of 15 amino acids. Per germline, CDR1 GTSNPN and CDR2 SVGIG (reference sequence). The chain's CDR3 is CAWSVGRRSGNTIYF. The CDR3 DNA follows: TGTGCCTGGAGCGTGGGCAGGCGCTCTGGAAACACCATATATTTT.

The gene calls are TRBV25-1 and TRBJ1-2; D is possibly TRBD1 (5 bases). The length of the CDR3 is 14 residues. Germline CDR1 is MGHDK and CDR2 is SYGVNS. Deletions cut 0 bases from V and 7 bases from J, with 12 bases between. The CDR3 DNA is TGTGCCAGCAGTGAATATGGACAAGCCTCTGGCTACACCTTC. Translating gives CASSEYGQASGYTF.

The chain is built from TRBV7-8 and TRBJ1-1; no clear D gene. This CDR3 comprises 13 residues. V lost 4 bases and J 2 bases, leaving 8 bases between the germline ends. Germline values: CDR1 SGHVS, CDR2 FQNEAQ. The CDR3 region is CASSSPFNTEAFF. DNA for the CDR3: TGTGCCAGCAGCTCCCCCTTCAACACTGAAGCTTTCTTT.

The chain is built from TRBV27 and TRBJ1-6; D not certain. The V end was cut by 6 bases, the J end by 7 bases, with 13 bases between. Germline-derived CDR1 and CDR2 are MNHEY and SMNVEV (reference sequence). This CDR3 contains 14 residues. CDR3 sequence reads: CASRQEVPNSPLHF. In nucleotides, the CDR3 is TGTGCCAGCAGGCAAGAGGTTCCGAATTCACCCCTCCACTTT.